This T cell receptor (beta chain) was sequenced for a study of blood T cell repertoires in COVID-19 (dated by TCRdb to the early 2020s). Some background on the complete study: Collaborator samples came from the United States, Italy and Spain and covered acute and convalescent phases of COVID-19. The material from the prospective study consisted of cDNA or gDNA derived from T cells, B-cell-depleted T cells, or PBMCs. Deeply sampled blood TCRbeta repertoires from subjects exposed to, actively infected with, or recovered from COVID-19 were included in the dataset. The repertoires were released in a freely available public database intended as a resource for research on the immune response to SARS-CoV-2. Samples came from the ongoing ImmuneRACE study (first 160 participants) plus 1,254 subjects from 6 global collaborators. Sample metadata almost always included a de-identified subject ID, COVID-19 status, age in years and sex. Where available, HLA class I and class II types were obtained from metadata supplied by the sample provider rather than from assay-based typing.

The immunoSEQ Assay, a bias-controlled multiplex PCR, was used to amplify TCRbeta CDR3 regions from genomic DNA. Processing in the source paper ran as follows. The number of nucleated cells in each sample was estimated from the amplification of reference gene primers within the assay. Sequence reads were collapsed and filtered to measure the absolute abundance of every unique TCRbeta CDR3 rearrangement. For each sample, productive Simpson clonality was calculated by taking the square root of Simpson's diversity index across productive rearrangements. TCRdb took this table from immuneACCESS and kept in-frame rearrangements with V and J called. Such tables lack part of the clones; where checked against another copy, unresolved V genes explain under half of the gap, and the rest is unexplained. The D gene and trimming were derived from the DNA, and the V and J assignments and clone size from that table. This sample lists about 41,000 clones; 70% to 90% were detected once. 4.3% of the sample is taken by the ten largest.

Overall study outcomes, separate from this receptor: Clinical and demographic metadata were provided uncurated, with the amount varying by source and participant.

The collaborating institutions used their own protocols to collect whole blood in K2EDTA tubes. For TCRbeta analysis, collaborator samples were shipped as frozen whole blood, as isolated PBMCs, or as DNA extracted from either sample type. The CDR3 measures 16 amino acids from cysteine to phenylalanine. Only CDR3 DNA remains: 48 bases, in frame from the first base. Trimming costs V 2 bases and J 0 bases, and their ends lie 13 bases apart. CDR1 and CDR2 (LGHNA, YSLEER) derive from the germline V gene. Note on this clone: What this receptor recognizes is not known. Base qualities are not provided; no much larger clone lies one nucleotide away.

Sample: peripheral blood. The receptor chain draws on TRBV4-3 and TRBJ1-2; D gene: possibly TRBD1, on 6 matching bases. This receptor was identified in a man between 60 and 75 years old with acute or convalescent COVID-19. CDR3 protein: CASSQYRDTPNYGYTF. The DNA reads as follows: TGCGCCAGCAGCCAATACCGGGACACCCCTAACTATGGCTACACCTTC.